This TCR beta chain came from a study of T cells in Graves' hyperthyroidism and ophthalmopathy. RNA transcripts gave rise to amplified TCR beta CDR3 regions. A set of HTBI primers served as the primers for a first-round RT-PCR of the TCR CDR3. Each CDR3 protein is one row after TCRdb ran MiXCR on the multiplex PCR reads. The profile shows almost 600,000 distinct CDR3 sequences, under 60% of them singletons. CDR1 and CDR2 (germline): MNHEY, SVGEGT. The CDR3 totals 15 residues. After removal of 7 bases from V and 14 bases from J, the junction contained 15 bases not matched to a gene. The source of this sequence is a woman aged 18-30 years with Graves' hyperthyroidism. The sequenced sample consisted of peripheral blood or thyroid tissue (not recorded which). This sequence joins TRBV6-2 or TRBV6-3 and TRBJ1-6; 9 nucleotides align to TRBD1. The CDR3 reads CASTRQGDGLKSLHF. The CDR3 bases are TGTGCCAGCACGCGACAGGGGGACGGCCTAAAATCCCTCCACTTT.